The rows below give T cell receptor beta chains drawn from one sample of a study of T cell repertoires in cytomegalovirus infection. TCRdb reprocessed the reads with MiXCR, giving one entry per CDR3 protein. The table has roughly 81,000 distinct CDR3 sequences, about 3.8% seen once. The sequenced sample was PBMCs. All receptors derive from a human donor in good health (CMV status not recorded). Some clones in this sample may be carry-over from other donors' samples. The CDR3 runs from the conserved cysteine through the conserved F or W. The D gene is left open where the match is weak. Clone size is given as once, few or many counts, or a class when the clone is expanded.

v_gene,abundance,j_gene,d_gene,len,CDR3nt,CDR3aa
TRBV29-1,few,TRBJ1-1,TRBD1,15,TGCAGCGTCACGCGGACAGGGCCTTATGGGGGCGATGCTTTCTTT,CSVTRTGPYGGDAFF
TRBV6-2/TRBV6-3,many,TRBJ2-3,TRBD1,14,TGTGCCAGCAGGAAAGGGGGCGAAGCAGATACGCAGTATTTT,CASRKGGEADTQYF
TRBV6-2/TRBV6-3,many,TRBJ1-1,-,15,TGTGCCAGCAGCCACAGGGTATTAACCAGGTTGACTGCTTTCTTT,CASSHRVLTRLTAFF
TRBV28,many,TRBJ2-7,-,15,TGTGCCAGCAGTTTAATCGGTCAGGGTGTATACGAGCAGTACTTC,CASSLIGQGVYEQYF
TRBV12-3/TRBV12-4,many,TRBJ2-1,TRBD1,16,TGTGCCAGCAGTTTGAGGACAGGGGCTACCTACAATGAGCAGTTCTTC,CASSLRTGATYNEQFF
TRBV7-9,many,TRBJ1-4,-,12,TGTGCCAGCAGCTCGCCGAATGAAAAACTGTTTTTT,CASSSPNEKLFF
TRBV11-2,many,TRBJ2-7,TRBD2,15,TGTGCCAGCAGCTTAATCGGGATAGCGGGGAACGAGCAGTACTTC,CASSLIGIAGNEQYF
TRBV6-2/TRBV6-3,many,TRBJ1-1,TRBD1,17,TGTGCCAGCAGTTACCCCAAGGCAGGGGGTCTTAACACTGAAGCTTTCTTT,CASSYPKAGGLNTEAFF
TRBV29-1,many,TRBJ2-7,-,13,TGCAGCGTTGAAGGGACGGCCCGCTACGAGCAGTACTTC,CSVEGTARYEQYF
TRBV20-1,many,TRBJ1-5,-,13,TGCAGTGCTAGAGGGCAGGGTAATCAGCCCCAGCATTTT,CSARGQGNQPQHF
TRBV5-4,many,TRBJ2-1,-,14,TGTGCCAGCAGTTTGGACAGTACCTACAATGAGCAGTTCTTC,CASSLDSTYNEQFF
TRBV7-9,many,TRBJ2-5,TRBD2,17,TGTGCCAGCAGCTTAGTGTCTAGCGGGGGCACGCAAGAGACCCAGTACTTC,CASSLVSSGGTQETQYF
TRBV12-3/TRBV12-4,many,TRBJ2-3,-,15,TGTGCCAGCAGCTATGGCACGGGTGCCCTGGATACGCAGTATTTT,CASSYGTGALDTQYF
TRBV7-2,many,TRBJ2-1,TRBD1,12,TGTGCCAGCAGCCCGACAGGGAATGAGCAGTTCTTC,CASSPTGNEQFF
TRBV28,many,TRBJ1-2,TRBD1,16,TGTGCCAGCAGTCCTTACAGGGGGCTCCTGAACTATGGCTACACCTTC,CASSPYRGLLNYGYTF